This is a list of T cell receptor beta chains from one sample in a study of blood T cell repertoires in COVID-19. Libraries were prepared by immunoSEQ multiplex PCR; TCRdb keeps only in-frame clonotypes and omits some of them. Of under 350,000 clones listed, roughly 85% are singletons. The sequenced sample consisted of PBMCs or T cells enriched from blood (not recorded which). The receptors come from a woman in her forties with acute COVID-19. Both conserved end residues are part of each CDR3. Each record gives: D gene, clone size, J gene, V gene, CDR3 protein, CDR3 DNA. D genes are given only for firm matches. For some rows the clone size is stated as once, few or many, or as a class when expanded; others skip it.

TRBD1 NA TRBJ2-2 TRBV7-3 CASSPFWDRANTGELFF TGTGCCAGCAGCCCCTTTTGGGACAGGGCGAACACCGGGGAGCTGTTTTTT
NA NA TRBJ1-3 TRBV6-5 CASSQSSGNTIYF TGTGCCAGCAGTCAGTCCTCTGGAAACACCATATATTTT
TRBD2 NA TRBJ2-4 TRBV5-1 CASSLNPAGTDKNIQYF TGCGCCAGCAGCTTGAATCCAGCGGGAACAGACAAAAACATTCAGTACTTC
TRBD1 NA TRBJ1-1 TRBV3-1/TRBV3-2 CASRPRQGTEAFF TGTGCCAGCAGGCCTAGACAGGGCACTGAAGCTTTCTTT
TRBD1 NA TRBJ1-2 TRBV4-3 CASSQNRGRSYGYTF TGCGCCAGCAGCCAGAACAGGGGGCGTAGTTATGGCTACACCTTC
TRBD1 NA TRBJ2-1 TRBV28 CASISIRDRVEQFF TGTGCCAGCATTTCCATACGGGACAGAGTTGAGCAGTTCTTC
TRBD1 NA TRBJ1-1 TRBV11-2 CASSFNRGGTEAFF TGTGCCAGCAGCTTCAACAGGGGGGGGACTGAAGCTTTCTTT
TRBD1 NA TRBJ2-1 TRBV6-2/TRBV6-3 CASSYGTGGSSSYNEQFF TGTGCCAGCAGTTACGGGACAGGGGGGAGTAGCTCCTACAATGAGCAGTTCTTC
NA NA TRBJ1-2 TRBV3-1/TRBV3-2 CASSQTEFYGYTF TGTGCCAGCAGCCAGACAGAATTCTATGGCTACACCTTC
NA NA TRBJ2-1 TRBV28 CASSFPPGYREGNEQFF TGTGCCAGCAGTTTCCCTCCCGGCTACAGGGAGGGCAATGAGCAGTTCTTC
TRBD1 NA TRBJ1-4 TRBV7-9 CASSLGQGLVEKLFF TGTGCCAGCAGCTTAGGACAGGGCTTAGTTGAAAAACTGTTTTTT
NA NA TRBJ1-6 TRBV4-2 CASSQDYDRSSNSPLHF TGTGCCAGCAGCCAAGATTACGACAGAAGTTCGAATTCACCCCTCCACTTT
TRBD1 NA TRBJ2-3 TRBV5-4 CASSPPGQGFRVDTQYF TGTGCCAGCAGCCCCCCCGGACAGGGTTTTCGTGTGGATACGCAGTATTTT
NA once TRBJ1-5 TRBV6-2/TRBV6-3 CASSLQSGAAEPQHF TGTGCCAGCAGTTTACAGAGCGGGGCTGCGGAGCCCCAGCATTTT
NA NA TRBJ1-1 TRBV20-1 CSAHMNTEAFF TGCAGTGCCCACATGAACACTGAAGCTTTCTTT
TRBD1 NA TRBJ2-7 TRBV7-6 CASSSRDRVPYEQYF TGTGCCAGCAGCTCCCGGGACAGGGTACCCTACGAGCAGTACTTC
NA NA TRBJ1-2 TRBV5-1 CASSPDVGARYGYTF TGCGCCAGCAGCCCTGACGTGGGGGCGCGGTATGGCTACACCTTC
TRBD2 NA TRBJ2-3 TRBV28 CASPPRLAGESTDTQYF TGTGCCAGCCCCCCGAGGCTAGCGGGGGAAAGCACAGATACGCAGTATTTT
NA NA TRBJ1-1 TRBV6-6 CASSYAVANTEAFF TGTGCCAGCAGTTACGCGGTGGCAAACACTGAAGCTTTCTTT
TRBD2 NA TRBJ2-1 TRBV10-3 CAISGAPGRSYNEQFF TGTGCCATCAGCGGGGCCCCCGGGAGGTCCTACAATGAGCAGTTCTTC
TRBD1 NA TRBJ2-7 TRBV6-2/TRBV6-3 CASSYPGQGAYEQYF TGTGCCAGCAGTTACCCGGGACAGGGGGCCTACGAGCAGTACTTC
NA NA TRBJ1-1 TRBV3-1/TRBV3-2 CASSPGGRAEDEAFF TGTGCCAGCAGCCCGGGGGGCAGAGCAGAAGATGAAGCTTTCTTT
NA once TRBJ1-2 TRBV25-1 CASKQGNYGYTF TGTGCCAGCAAGCAGGGCAACTATGGCTACACCTTC
TRBD2 NA TRBJ2-7 TRBV5-1 CASSLVGLATRGGYEQYF TGCGCCAGCAGCTTGGTAGGACTAGCGACTCGCGGGGGCTACGAGCAGTACTTC
NA NA TRBJ1-4 TRBV27 CASSLSREPYEKLFF TGTGCCAGCAGTTTATCTAGGGAGCCCTACGAAAAACTGTTTTTT
NA NA TRBJ1-1 TRBV1 CTSSQERTGTGWVNTEAFF TGCACCAGCAGCCAAGAAAGAACCGGGACAGGGTGGGTGAACACTGAAGCTTTCTTT
TRBD1 NA TRBJ1-6 TRBV27 CASSSDRGHSPLHF TGTGCCAGCAGTTCGGACAGGGGGCATTCACCCCTCCACTTT
TRBD1 NA TRBJ2-5 TRBV28 CASSSLGTGAGETQYF TGTGCCAGCAGTTCACTCGGGACAGGGGCGGGGGAGACCCAGTACTTC